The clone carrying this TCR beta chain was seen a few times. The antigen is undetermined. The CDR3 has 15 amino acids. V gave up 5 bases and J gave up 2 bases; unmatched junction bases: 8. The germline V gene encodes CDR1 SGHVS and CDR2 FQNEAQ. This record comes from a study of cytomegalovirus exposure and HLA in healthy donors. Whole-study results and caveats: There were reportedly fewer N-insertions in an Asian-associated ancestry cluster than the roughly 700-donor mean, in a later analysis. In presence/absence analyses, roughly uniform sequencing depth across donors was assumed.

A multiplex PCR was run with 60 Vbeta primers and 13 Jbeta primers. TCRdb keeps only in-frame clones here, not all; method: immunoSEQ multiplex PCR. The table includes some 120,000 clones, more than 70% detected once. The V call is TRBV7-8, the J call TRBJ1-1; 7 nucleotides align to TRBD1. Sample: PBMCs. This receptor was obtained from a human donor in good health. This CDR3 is CASSTHRGENTEAFF. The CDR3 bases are TGTGCCAGCAGCACTCACAGGGGTGAAAACACTGAAGCTTTCTTT.